A selection of T cell receptor beta chains follows, all from one sample in a study of long-term antiretroviral therapy in people with HIV. Only in-frame clones appear in the TCRdb table, and some are missing; sequencing was by immunoSEQ multiplex PCR. The sample holds about 25,000 clones, around four fifths seen once. This specimen was unsorted PBMCs, taken 1.1 years before starting antiretroviral therapy. These receptors came from a woman in her thirties or forties with HIV. Both conserved end residues are part of each CDR3. Fields, in order: D gene, J gene, V gene, CDR3 DNA, CDR3 protein. A D gene is named only where the DNA matches it firmly.

d_gene: -
j_gene: TRBJ2-2
v_gene: TRBV19
CDR3nt: TGTGCCAGTAAGGTGGGGGGCCCCGGGGAGCTGTTTTTT
CDR3aa: CASKVGGPGELFF

d_gene: -
j_gene: TRBJ1-1
v_gene: TRBV29-1
CDR3nt: TGCAGCGTCCAATCTGGCACTGAAGCTTTCTTT
CDR3aa: CSVQSGTEAFF

d_gene: TRBD2
j_gene: TRBJ2-1
v_gene: TRBV29-1
CDR3nt: TGCAGCGTTGTAAAGGGACTAGCCAACAATGAGCAGTTCTTC
CDR3aa: CSVVKGLANNEQFF

d_gene: -
j_gene: TRBJ1-1
v_gene: TRBV6-5
CDR3nt: TGTGCCAGCATGGGTTTCACTGAAGCTTTCTTT
CDR3aa: CASMGFTEAFF

d_gene: -
j_gene: TRBJ1-1
v_gene: TRBV6-5
CDR3nt: TGTGCCAGCAGTTACGGGGGTGTTGGAACTGAAGCTTTCTTT
CDR3aa: CASSYGGVGTEAFF

d_gene: -
j_gene: TRBJ2-3
v_gene: TRBV7-2
CDR3nt: TGTGCCAGCAGCTGGACATCTGCAGATACGCAGTATTTT
CDR3aa: CASSWTSADTQYF

d_gene: TRBD2
j_gene: TRBJ2-3
v_gene: TRBV5-4
CDR3nt: TGTGCCAGCAGCCCTCAAGCGGGGGGGCCGGGAGATACGCAGTATTTT
CDR3aa: CASSPQAGGPGDTQYF

d_gene: TRBD1
j_gene: TRBJ1-1
v_gene: TRBV7-9
CDR3nt: TGTGCCAGCAGCTCAAGAACAGGGGGCAGGACGACAACTGAAGCTTTCTTT
CDR3aa: CASSSRTGGRTTTEAFF

d_gene: TRBD1
j_gene: TRBJ2-7
v_gene: TRBV6-1
CDR3nt: TGTGCCAGCAGTGGTACCGCGGGACAGGGTAAATCCGGCTTCTACGAGCAGTACTTC
CDR3aa: CASSGTAGQGKSGFYEQYF

d_gene: -
j_gene: TRBJ2-6
v_gene: TRBV6-4
CDR3nt: TGTGCCAGCAGTGTCAGGGCCCCCTCTGGGGCCAACGTCCTGACTTTC
CDR3aa: CASSVRAPSGANVLTF

d_gene: TRBD2
j_gene: TRBJ2-1
v_gene: TRBV7-6
CDR3nt: TGTGCCAGCGGTACGGGACTAGCGGCCCGTAATGAGCAGTTCTTC
CDR3aa: CASGTGLAARNEQFF

d_gene: -
j_gene: TRBJ1-6
v_gene: TRBV5-4
CDR3nt: TGTGCCAGCAGCTTGGGACTGAGCTCCTATAATTCACCCCTCCACTTT
CDR3aa: CASSLGLSSYNSPLHF

d_gene: -
j_gene: TRBJ2-3
v_gene: TRBV6-1
CDR3nt: TGTGCCAGCAGTGAGGGACGTAAAAGGGATACGCAGTATTTT
CDR3aa: CASSEGRKRDTQYF

d_gene: TRBD2
j_gene: TRBJ2-7
v_gene: TRBV7-2
CDR3nt: TGTGCCAGCAGCTTAGAATGGGGGGGACCCTACGAGCAGTACTTC
CDR3aa: CASSLEWGGPYEQYF

d_gene: -
j_gene: TRBJ1-1
v_gene: TRBV6-6
CDR3nt: TGTGCCAGCAAGGGGGGATTGAACACTGAAGCTTTCTTT
CDR3aa: CASKGGLNTEAFF

d_gene: -
j_gene: TRBJ1-1
v_gene: TRBV11-3
CDR3nt: TGTGCCAGCAGCTTTTGGGGCCAGGACACTGAAGCTTTCTTT
CDR3aa: CASSFWGQDTEAFF

d_gene: TRBD1
j_gene: TRBJ1-1
v_gene: TRBV30
CDR3nt: TGTGCCTGGAGGACCGGGACAGGGATGCCCAGAGAAGCTTTCTTT
CDR3aa: CAWRTGTGMPREAFF